The 18 T cell receptor beta chains below all came from one sample that was sequenced in a study of radiation and T cells in renal cell carcinoma. TCRdb's table, derived via immunoSEQ multiplex PCR, lists solely in-frame clones and lacks some. Of under 100,000 clones listed, 85% are singletons. Time point reported: blood 4 weeks post-SBRT, at nephrectomy. The treatment is: 15 Gy SBRT to primary tumor, nephrectomy 4 weeks later. The source was blood, collected from a patient whose treatment included radiotherapy and nephrectomy. These receptors originate from a man in his fifties or sixties with renal cell carcinoma.

The V gene is TRBV5-4, the J gene TRBJ2-7; the match to TRBD2 covers 16 bases. The CDR3 sequence is 19 residues long. Germline loops: CDR1 SGHNT, CDR2 YYREEE (reference sequence). Trimming cost V 3 bases and J 1 base; bases outside gene matches: 10. The CDR3 spells CASSYPRGLAGGSSYEQYF. Here the CDR3 DNA reads TGTGCCAGCAGCTACCCCCGGGGACTAGCGGGAGGGTCTTCCTACGAGCAGTACTTC.

This clone turned up a few times. The V and J genes are TRBV4-1 and TRBJ1-5; 8 bases agree with TRBD1. The CDR3 consists of 14 residues. CDR1 and CDR2 from the germline V gene are MGHRA and YSYEKL. After removal of 6 bases from V and 7 bases from J, the junction contained 8 bases not matched to a gene. CDR3 loop: CASRRQGAGQPQHF. CDR3 coding DNA: TGCGCCAGCAGGAGGCAGGGGGCAGGCCAGCCCCAGCATTTT.

The V gene is TRBV5-1, the J gene TRBJ2-5; 9 bases align to TRBD2. Losses at the gene ends were 0 bases for V and 9 bases for J; bases not matched to a gene: 6. Germline assignment: CDR1 SGHRS and CDR2 YFSETQ. The CDR3 sequence is 14 residues long. This CDR3 is CASSLVAGDLAQYF. CDR3 nucleotide sequence: TGCGCCAGCAGCTTGGTAGCGGGAGATTTGGCCCAGTACTTC.

The rearrangement uses TRBV5-5 and TRBJ2-7; D is unresolved. CDR3 length: 15 residues. The V end was cut by 6 bases, the J end by 3 bases, with 19 bases between. Germline V gene sequence: CDR1 SGHKS, CDR2 YYEKEE (reference sequence). The CDR3 here is CASTVSSGARYEQYF. Here the CDR3 DNA reads TGTGCCAGCACGGTCAGTTCGGGTGCCCGCTACGAGCAGTACTTC.

J is TRBJ1-1 and V is TRBV4-2, with D possibly being TRBD1 (5 bases). CDR3 length: 14 amino acids. Germline V CDR1 and CDR2: LGHNA, YNFKEQ. The germline V and J ends were trimmed by 4 bases and 4 bases, with 13 bases remaining between them. CDR3 amino acids: CASSLQGESTEAFF. CDR3 nucleotide sequence: TGTGCCAGCAGCCTGCAGGGTGAGAGCACTGAAGCTTTCTTT.

This clone was found once. V and J are TRBV4-2 and TRBJ1-6, with D uncertain. V lost 5 bases to trimming and J lost 0 bases, with 17 bases between them. CDR3 length equals 18 residues. Germline V CDR1 and CDR2: LGHNA, YNFKEQ. The CDR3 DNA reads as TGTGCCAGCAGCTCCCCCGGTCACGTGACCTCCTATAATTCACCCCTCCACTTT. It translates to CASSSPGHVTSYNSPLHF.

The chain employs TRBV30 and TRBJ2-3; D may correspond to TRBD1 or TRBD2 (5 bases each). There are 11 residues in the CDR3. Germline V gene lookup returns CDR1 GTSNPN and CDR2 SVGIG (reference sequence). V was pared by 5 bases and J by 9 bases, with 12 bases between. The CDR3: CAWLVRGTQYF. CDR3 sequence (DNA): TGTGCCTGGCTTGTGAGGGGAACGCAGTATTTT.

The chain combines TRBV7-2 with TRBJ2-3; D is possibly TRBD2 (5 bases). Germline V gene lookup returns CDR1 SGHTA and CDR2 FQGNSA. This CDR3 spans 16 amino acids. Deletions cut 5 bases from V and 1 base from J, with 16 bases between. The CDR3, as DNA: TGTGCCAGCAGCCCCGGGATTCTTCAGGGCACAGATACGCAGTATTTT. Encoded protein: CASSPGILQGTDTQYF.

The chain is built from TRBV6-1 and TRBJ1-1; D is unresolved. The germline gives CDR1 MNHNS, CDR2 SASEGT. There are 12 residues in the CDR3. Trimming removed 3 bases at V and 11 bases at J, with 13 bases between. The CDR3 spells CASSEARTRAFF. The CDR3 coding sequence is TGTGCCAGCAGTGAGGCCCGCACTAGGGCTTTCTTT.

The chain joins TRBV19 to TRBJ2-3, with TRBD2 identical over 12 bases. The CDR3 sequence is 16 residues long. V shed 5 bases and J 1 base; nucleotides not matched to a gene: 4. Looked up from germline, CDR1 is LNHDA and CDR2 is SQIVND (reference sequence). CDR3 sequence (DNA): TGTGCCAGTAGTGCACGACTAGCGGGGGGCACAGATACGCAGTATTTT. This sequence encodes CASSARLAGGTDTQYF.

The genes are TRBV4-1 and TRBJ2-1; TRBD1 matches 7 bases. CDR3 length: 16 amino acids. Per germline, CDR1 MGHRA and CDR2 YSYEKL. The junction had 9 bases not matched to a gene; V was cut back by 3 bases and J by 4 bases. The CDR3 DNA reads as TGCGCCAGCAGCCAGAACCTACAGGGGACGTACAATGAGCAGTTCTTC. Protein sequence: CASSQNLQGTYNEQFF.

V usage is TRBV5-1 and J usage is TRBJ1-6, with TRBD1 as a possible D gene (6 bases). CDR1 SGHRS and CDR2 YFSETQ come from the germline V gene. V was shortened by 4 bases and J by 7 bases, with 12 bases between the two germline ends. This CDR3 region has 14 residues. In DNA form, the CDR3 reads TGCGCCAGCAGCCCTGGACAGATGAATTCACCCCTCCACTTT. Translated: CASSPGQMNSPLHF.

J is TRBJ1-6 and V is TRBV30, with D perhaps matching TRBD1 (5 bases). Trimming stripped 6 bases from V and 9 bases from J, with 21 bases between. The CDR3 has 15 amino acids. CDR1 and CDR2 (germline): GTSNPN, SVGIG (reference sequence). This CDR3 is CACSPLGVRASPLHF. CDR3 DNA sequence: TGTGCCTGCTCCCCATTGGGGGTAAGGGCTTCACCCCTCCACTTT.

The gene calls are TRBV5-1 and TRBJ2-7, with TRBD1 matching over 8 bases. This CDR3 is built from 14 residues. Germline CDR1 and CDR2: SGHRS and YFSETQ. V trimming: 4 bases; J trimming: 3 bases; junction bases outside the gene matches: 6. CDR3 DNA sequence: TGCGCCAGCAGCCCGACAGGGGTTGTCTACGAGCAGTACTTC. Residues: CASSPTGVVYEQYF.

This clone was recorded once. As DNA, the CDR3 is TGCGCCAGCAGCTTGGGTATCGGGGAAGTGTACAATGAGCAGTTCTTC. The encoded protein is CASSLGIGEVYNEQFF. The V call is TRBV5-1, the J call TRBJ2-1; D is perhaps TRBD2 (5 bases). V lost 0 bases to trimming and J lost 4 bases, with 14 bases between them. Germline values: CDR1 SGHRS, CDR2 YFSETQ. This CDR3 is 16 amino acids long.

The rearrangement joins TRBV10-3 to TRBJ2-7; D gene uncertain. Trimming removed 2 bases at V and 9 bases at J, with 11 bases between. The CDR3 is 12 residues long. CDR1 is ENHRY and CDR2 is SYGVKD in the germline V gene. For the CDR3, the DNA is TGTGCCATCAGTGAGCCCGGAAGAGTGCAGTACTTC. Its translation: CAISEPGRVQYF.

This chain links TRBV11-2 with TRBJ2-5; no firm D call. This CDR3 is built from 15 residues. Trimming pared 5 bases from V and 5 bases from J, leaving 18 bases between. The germline CDR1 and CDR2 sequences are SGHAT and FQNNGV. The CDR3 nucleotides read TGTGCCAGCAGCCCCCGTCGGGCTGTGCGGGAGACCCAGTACTTC. Translation: CASSPRRAVRETQYF.

The chain carries TRBV28 and TRBJ2-7; D possibly uses TRBD1 or TRBD2 (6 bases each). This CDR3 is built from 17 residues. V lost 2 bases to trimming and J lost 2 bases, with 19 bases between them. Germline-derived CDR1 and CDR2 are MDHEN and SYDVKM. The DNA for the CDR3 is TGTGCCAGCAGTTTAACGGTGAGGGGGACTTTTACCTACGAGCAGTACTTC. Residues: CASSLTVRGTFTYEQYF.